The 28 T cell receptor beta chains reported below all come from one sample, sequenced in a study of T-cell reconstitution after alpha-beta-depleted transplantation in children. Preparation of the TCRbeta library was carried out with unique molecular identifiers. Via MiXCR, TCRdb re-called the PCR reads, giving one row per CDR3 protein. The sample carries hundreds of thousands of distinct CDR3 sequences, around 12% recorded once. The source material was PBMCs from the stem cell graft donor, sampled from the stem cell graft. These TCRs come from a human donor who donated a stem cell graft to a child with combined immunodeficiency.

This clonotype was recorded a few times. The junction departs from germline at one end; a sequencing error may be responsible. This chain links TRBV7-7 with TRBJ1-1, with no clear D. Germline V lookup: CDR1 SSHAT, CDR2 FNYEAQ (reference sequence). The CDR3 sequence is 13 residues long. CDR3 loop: CASSNTDRSEAFF. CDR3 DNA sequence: TGTGCTAGCAGCAATACAGATCGGTCCGAAGCTTTCTTT.

The CDR3 bases are TGTGCCAGCAGCCAAAGGGGGGGAATCGACACTGAAGCTTTCTTT. It encodes CASSQRGGIDTEAFF. V and J are TRBV7-3 and TRBJ1-1; possibly TRBD1 for D (6 bases). Germline V CDR1 and CDR2: SGHTA, FQGTGA. This CDR3 has 15 residues. V gave up 5 bases and J gave up 3 bases, with 16 bases separating them.

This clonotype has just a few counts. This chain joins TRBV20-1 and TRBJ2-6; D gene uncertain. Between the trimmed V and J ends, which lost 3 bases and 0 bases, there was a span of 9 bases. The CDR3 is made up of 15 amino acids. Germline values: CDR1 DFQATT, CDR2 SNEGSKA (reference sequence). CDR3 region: CSARIPASGANVLTF. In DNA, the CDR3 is TGCAGTGCTAGGATCCCCGCCTCTGGGGCCAACGTCCTGACTTTC.

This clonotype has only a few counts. CDR3 region: CASSLVPGPYNEQFF. The CDR3 DNA follows: TGTGCCAGCAGCTTAGTACCGGGCCCTTACAATGAGCAGTTCTTC. The V and J genes are TRBV7-2 and TRBJ2-1; D unresolved. The CDR3 sequence is 15 residues long. Germline V gene data show CDR1 as SGHTA and CDR2 as FQGNSA. Trimming stripped 1 base from V and 4 bases from J, with 11 bases between.

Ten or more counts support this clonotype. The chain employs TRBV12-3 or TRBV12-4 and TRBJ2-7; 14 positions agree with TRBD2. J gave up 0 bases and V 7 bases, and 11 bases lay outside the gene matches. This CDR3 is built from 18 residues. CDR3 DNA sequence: TGTGCCAGCACCCAGTTAGGACTAGCGGGAGGAAGCTCCTACGAGCAGTACTTC. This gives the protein CASTQLGLAGGSSYEQYF.

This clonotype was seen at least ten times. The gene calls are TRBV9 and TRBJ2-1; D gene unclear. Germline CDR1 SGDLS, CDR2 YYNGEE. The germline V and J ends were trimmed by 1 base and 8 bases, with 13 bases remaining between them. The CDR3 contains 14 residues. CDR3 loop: CASSVSGLADEQFF. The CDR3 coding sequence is TGTGCCAGCAGCGTATCTGGCTTGGCGGATGAGCAGTTCTTC.

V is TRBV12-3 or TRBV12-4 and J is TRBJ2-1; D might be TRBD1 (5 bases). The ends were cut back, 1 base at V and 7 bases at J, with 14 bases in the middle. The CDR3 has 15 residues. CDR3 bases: TGTGCCAGCAGTTTAGGAGGCACAGGTGGGAATGAGCAGTTCTTC. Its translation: CASSLGGTGGNEQFF.

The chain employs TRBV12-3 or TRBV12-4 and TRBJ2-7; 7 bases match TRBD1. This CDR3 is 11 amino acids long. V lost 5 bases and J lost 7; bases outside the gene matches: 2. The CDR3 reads CASSDREEQYF. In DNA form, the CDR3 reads TGTGCCAGCAGTGACAGGGAGGAGCAGTACTTC.

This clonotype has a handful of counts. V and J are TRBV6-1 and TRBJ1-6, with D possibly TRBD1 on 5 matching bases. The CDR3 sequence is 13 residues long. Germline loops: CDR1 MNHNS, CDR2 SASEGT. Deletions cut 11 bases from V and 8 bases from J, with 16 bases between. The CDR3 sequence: CAAGTVIDSPLHF. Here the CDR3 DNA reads TGTGCCGCCGGGACCGTAATCGATTCACCCCTCCACTTT.

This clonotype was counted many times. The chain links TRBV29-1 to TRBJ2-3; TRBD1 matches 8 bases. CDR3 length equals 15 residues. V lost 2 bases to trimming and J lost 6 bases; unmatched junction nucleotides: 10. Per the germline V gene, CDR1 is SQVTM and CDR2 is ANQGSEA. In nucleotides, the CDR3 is TGCAGCGTTGAACTGGGGGACAGGCCCCCGGATACGCAGTATTTT. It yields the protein CSVELGDRPPDTQYF.

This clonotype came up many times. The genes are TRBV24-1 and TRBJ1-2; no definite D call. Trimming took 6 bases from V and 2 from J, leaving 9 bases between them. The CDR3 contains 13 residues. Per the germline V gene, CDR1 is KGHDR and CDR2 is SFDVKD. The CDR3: CATSRAKNYGYTF. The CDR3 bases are TGTGCCACCAGTCGTGCCAAGAACTATGGCTACACCTTC.

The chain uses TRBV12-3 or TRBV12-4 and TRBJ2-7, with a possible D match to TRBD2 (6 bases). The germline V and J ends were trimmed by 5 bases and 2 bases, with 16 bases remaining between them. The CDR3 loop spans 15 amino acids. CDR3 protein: CASSPGTSPPYEQYF. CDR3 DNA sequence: TGTGCCAGCAGTCCCGGGACTTCGCCCCCCTACGAGCAGTACTTC.

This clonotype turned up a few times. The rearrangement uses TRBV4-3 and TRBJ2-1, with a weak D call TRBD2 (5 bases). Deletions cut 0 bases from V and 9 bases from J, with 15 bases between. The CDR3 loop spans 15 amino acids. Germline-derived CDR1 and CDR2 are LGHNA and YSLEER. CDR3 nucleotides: TGCGCCAGCAGCCAAGATAACCTACACGAGGGTGAGCAGTTCTTC. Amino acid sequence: CASSQDNLHEGEQFF.

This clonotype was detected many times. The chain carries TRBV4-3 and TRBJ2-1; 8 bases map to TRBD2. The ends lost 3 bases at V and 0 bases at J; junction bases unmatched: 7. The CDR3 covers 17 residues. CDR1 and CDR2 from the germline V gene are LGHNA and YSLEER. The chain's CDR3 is CASSQRVAGSSYNEQFF. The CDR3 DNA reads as TGCGCCAGCAGCCAGAGGGTAGCGGGGAGCTCCTACAATGAGCAGTTCTTC.

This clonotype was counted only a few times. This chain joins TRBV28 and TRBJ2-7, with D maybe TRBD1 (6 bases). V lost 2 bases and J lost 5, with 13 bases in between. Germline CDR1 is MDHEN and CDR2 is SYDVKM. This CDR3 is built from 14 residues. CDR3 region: CASSLPLTGDEQYF. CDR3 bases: TGTGCCAGCAGTTTACCCCTGACAGGAGACGAGCAGTACTTC.

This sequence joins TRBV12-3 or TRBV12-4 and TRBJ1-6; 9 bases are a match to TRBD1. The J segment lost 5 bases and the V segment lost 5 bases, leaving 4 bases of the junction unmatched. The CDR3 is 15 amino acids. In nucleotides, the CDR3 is TGTGCCAGCAGTACAGGGGGCGGACATAATTCACCCCTCCACTTT. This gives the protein CASSTGGGHNSPLHF.

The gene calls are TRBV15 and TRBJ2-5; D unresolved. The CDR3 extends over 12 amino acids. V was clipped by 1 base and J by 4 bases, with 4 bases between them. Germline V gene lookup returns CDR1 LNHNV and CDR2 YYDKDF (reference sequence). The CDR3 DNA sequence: TGTGCCACCAGCAGAGTGGGAGAGACCCAGTACTTC. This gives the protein CATSRVGETQYF.

CDR3 nucleotides: TGTGCCAGCAGCCTTGGGACTAGCGGTGAGCAGTTCTTC. Amino acids: CASSLGTSGEQFF. The chain recombines TRBV7-2 with TRBJ2-1; TRBD2 agrees at 11 bases. After removal of 5 bases from V and 9 bases from J, the junction contained 3 bases not matched to a gene. CDR1 is SGHTA and CDR2 is FQGNSA in the germline V gene. This CDR3 spans 13 amino acids.

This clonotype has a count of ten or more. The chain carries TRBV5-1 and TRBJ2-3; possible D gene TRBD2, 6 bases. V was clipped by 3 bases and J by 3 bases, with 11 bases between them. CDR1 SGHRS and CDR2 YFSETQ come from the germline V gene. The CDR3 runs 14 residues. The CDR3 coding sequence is TGCGCCAGCAGCTCGGACTATCTGACAGATACGCAGTATTTT. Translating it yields CASSSDYLTDTQYF.

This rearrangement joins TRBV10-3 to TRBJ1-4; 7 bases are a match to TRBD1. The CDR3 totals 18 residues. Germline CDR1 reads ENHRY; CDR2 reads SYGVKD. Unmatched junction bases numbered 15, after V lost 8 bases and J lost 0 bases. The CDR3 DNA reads TGTGCCATCTCCAGGGGGGAACGACAGAGCTCAACTAATGAAAAACTGTTTTTT. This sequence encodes CAISRGERQSSTNEKLFF.

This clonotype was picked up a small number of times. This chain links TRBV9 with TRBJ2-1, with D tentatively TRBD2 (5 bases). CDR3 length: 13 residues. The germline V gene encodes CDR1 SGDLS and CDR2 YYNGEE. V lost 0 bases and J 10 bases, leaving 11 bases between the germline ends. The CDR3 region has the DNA TGTGCCAGCAGCGTAGCTGGGAGTTGGGAGCAGTTCTTC. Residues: CASSVAGSWEQFF. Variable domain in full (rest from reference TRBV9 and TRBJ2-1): DSGVTQTPKHLITATGQRVTLRCSPRSGDLSVYWYQQSLDQGLQFLIQYYNGEERAKGNILERFSAQQFPDLHSELNLSSLELGDSALYFCASSVAGSWEQFFGPGTRLTVL.

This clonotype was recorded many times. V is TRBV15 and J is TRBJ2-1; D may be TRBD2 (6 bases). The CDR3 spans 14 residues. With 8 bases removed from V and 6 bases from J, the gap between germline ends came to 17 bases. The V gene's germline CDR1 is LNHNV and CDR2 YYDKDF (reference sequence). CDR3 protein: CATGILATGNEQFF. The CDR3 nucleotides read TGTGCCACCGGAATCCTAGCGACTGGCAATGAGCAGTTCTTC.

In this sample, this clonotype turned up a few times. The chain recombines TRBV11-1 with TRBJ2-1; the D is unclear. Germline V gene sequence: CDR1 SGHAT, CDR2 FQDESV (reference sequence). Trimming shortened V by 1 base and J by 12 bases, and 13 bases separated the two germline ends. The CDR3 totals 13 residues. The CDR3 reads CASSLDPHNGQFF. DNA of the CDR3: TGTGCCAGCAGCTTAGACCCCCATAACGGGCAGTTCTTC.

The CDR3 sequence is CASSKLAGDQETQYF. CDR3 DNA sequence: TGTGCCAGCTCAAAACTAGCGGGGGACCAAGAGACCCAGTACTTC. This chain links TRBV18 with TRBJ2-5; 11 nucleotides match TRBD2. This CDR3 region has 15 residues. CDR1 is KGHSH, CDR2 LQKENI, per germline. Losses at the gene ends were 5 bases for V and 0 bases for J; bases not matched to a gene: 2.

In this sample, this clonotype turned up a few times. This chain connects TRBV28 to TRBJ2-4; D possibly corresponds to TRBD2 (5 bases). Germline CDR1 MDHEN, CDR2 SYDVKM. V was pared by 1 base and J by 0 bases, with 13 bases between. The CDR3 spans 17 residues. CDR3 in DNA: TGTGCCAGCAGTTTATATGCGGGCAGTATAGCCAAAAACATTCAGTACTTC. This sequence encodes CASSLYAGSIAKNIQYF.

CDR3 sequence: CASRLAGGKTKQFF. CDR3 DNA: TGTGCCAGCAGACTAGCGGGAGGGAAAACGAAGCAGTTCTTC. This rearrangement joins TRBV6-2 or TRBV6-3 to TRBJ2-1, with 13 bases matching TRBD2. The ends lost 6 bases at V and 11 bases at J; junction bases unmatched: 7. Germline V gene data show CDR1 as MNHEY and CDR2 as SVGEGT. There are 14 residues in the CDR3.

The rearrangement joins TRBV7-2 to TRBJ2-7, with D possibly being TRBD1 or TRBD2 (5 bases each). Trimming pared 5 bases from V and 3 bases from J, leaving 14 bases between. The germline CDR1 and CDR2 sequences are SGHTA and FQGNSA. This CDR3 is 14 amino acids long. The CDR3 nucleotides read TGTGCCAGCAGCCCCTCCGGGACCCACTACGAGCAGTACTTC. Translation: CASSPSGTHYEQYF.

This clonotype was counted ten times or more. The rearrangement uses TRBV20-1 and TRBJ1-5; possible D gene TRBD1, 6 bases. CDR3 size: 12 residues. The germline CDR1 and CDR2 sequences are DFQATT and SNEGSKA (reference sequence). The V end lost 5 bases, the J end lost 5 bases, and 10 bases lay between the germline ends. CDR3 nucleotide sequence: TGCAGTGCTGGTGACAGGTATCAGCCCCAGCATTTT. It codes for CSAGDRYQPQHF.